Below are 8 T cell receptor beta chains sequenced from a single sample in a study of prognosis after radiotherapy for stage I lung cancer. Two-round multiplex PCR amplified TCR beta CDR3 from genomic DNA. Used in first-round PCR were primers specific to each TRBV and TRBJ gene. TCRdb redid the calling of the multiplex PCR reads with MiXCR, one entry per CDR3 protein. The sample has 20,000 to 25,000 distinct CDR3 sequences, 30% to 45% seen once; the top ten hold 55% to 65%. The material was PBMCs, obtained before or after stereotactic body radiation therapy (not recorded which). These receptors came from a donor over 45 with non-small cell lung cancer.

The CDR3 nucleotides are TGCGCCAGCAGCTTGAGGGACAGGGGTTCCACCGGGGAGCTGTTTTTT. Protein product: CASSLRDRGSTGELFF. The rearrangement links TRBV5-1 to TRBJ2-2; 10 bases match TRBD1. J gave up 4 bases and V 1 base, and 4 bases lay outside the gene matches. The length of the CDR3 is 16 residues. The germline CDR1 and CDR2 sequences are SGHRS and YFSETQ.

This clonotype appeared many times. This chain connects TRBV2 to TRBJ1-4; D may be TRBD1 (6 bases). Germline V CDR1 and CDR2: SNHLY, FYNNEI. The CDR3 has 15 residues. The V end lost 2 bases, the J end lost 7 bases, and 14 bases lay between the germline ends. The CDR3 reads CASSESAGVSEKLFF. Written as DNA, the CDR3 is TGTGCCAGCAGTGAATCGGCAGGGGTGTCTGAAAAACTGTTTTTT.

Only one count was recorded for this clonotype. A much larger clone differs by one base, so this may be a read error. V is TRBV27 and J is TRBJ2-4, with D perhaps matching TRBD2 (7 bases). This CDR3 has 16 residues. The V end lost 4 bases, the J end lost 1 base, and 14 bases lay between the germline ends. The germline gives CDR1 MNHEY, CDR2 SMNVEV (reference sequence). CDR3 DNA: TGTGCCAGCAGTTCACGGGGGGCAGGTGCCAAAAACATTCAGTACTTC. Its protein product is CASSSRGAGAKNIQYF.

There are many counts of this clonotype. This chain connects TRBV5-1 to TRBJ2-1; perhaps TRBD2 as D (6 bases). The CDR3 consists of 12 residues. Trimming shortened V by 3 bases and J by 11 bases, and 12 bases separated the two germline ends. Germline lookup yields CDR1 SGHRS and CDR2 YFSETQ. CDR3 amino acids: CASSSGDFQQFF. The CDR3, as DNA: TGCGCCAGCAGCTCCGGGGACTTCCAGCAGTTCTTC.

Regarding this clonotype: A far larger clone lies a single base away; this is likely a read error. This chain links TRBV6-5 with TRBJ2-2; a weak D match, TRBD2 (5 bases). Germline assignment: CDR1 MNHEY and CDR2 SVGAGI. There are 16 residues in the CDR3. V was pared by 6 bases and J by 4 bases, with 18 bases between. CDR3: CASRDWERSGTGELFF. CDR3 bases: TGTGCCAGCAGGGACTGGGAGCGATCAGGCACCGGGGAGCTGTTTTTT.

This clonotype was picked up many times. The chain joins TRBV6-1 to TRBJ2-7; 11 nucleotides line up with TRBD1. Germline V gene data show CDR1 as MNHNS and CDR2 as SASEGT. The CDR3 has 15 residues. With V trimmed by 5 bases and J by 2 bases, 5 bases remained unmatched. CDR3 loop: CASSLGTGGTYEQYF. The CDR3 DNA follows: TGTGCCAGCAGTCTCGGGACAGGGGGAACCTACGAGCAGTACTTC.

The chain uses TRBV6-1 and TRBJ2-1, with 13 bases aligning to TRBD2. The CDR3 is made up of 19 amino acids. Looked up from germline, CDR1 is MNHNS and CDR2 is SASEGT. V dropped 6 bases and J dropped 4; count of bases not matched to a gene: 15. CDR3 in DNA: TGTGCCAGCAGATCCACTAGCGGGAGGGCCGCGTTGGGTTACAATGAGCAGTTCTTC. Its protein is CASRSTSGRAALGYNEQFF.

This clonotype was detected many times. The chain links TRBV5-1 to TRBJ2-2; possibly TRBD1 or TRBD2 for D (7 bases each). CDR1 is SGHRS, CDR2 YFSETQ, per germline. The CDR3 loop spans 15 amino acids. Trimming shortened V by 4 bases and J by 7 bases, and 17 bases separated the two germline ends. The CDR3 DNA reads TGCGCCAGCAGCCCCAGGACAGGCGGGGGCGGGGAGCTGTTTTTT. Residues: CASSPRTGGGGELFF. The whole variable domain, remainder taken from reference TRBV5-1 and TRBJ2-2, is KAGVTQTPRYLIKTRGQQVTLSCSPISGHRSVSWYQQTPGQGLQFLFEYFSETQRNKGNFPGRFSGRQFSNSRSEMNVSTLELGDSALYLCASSPRTGGGGELFFGEGSRLTVL.